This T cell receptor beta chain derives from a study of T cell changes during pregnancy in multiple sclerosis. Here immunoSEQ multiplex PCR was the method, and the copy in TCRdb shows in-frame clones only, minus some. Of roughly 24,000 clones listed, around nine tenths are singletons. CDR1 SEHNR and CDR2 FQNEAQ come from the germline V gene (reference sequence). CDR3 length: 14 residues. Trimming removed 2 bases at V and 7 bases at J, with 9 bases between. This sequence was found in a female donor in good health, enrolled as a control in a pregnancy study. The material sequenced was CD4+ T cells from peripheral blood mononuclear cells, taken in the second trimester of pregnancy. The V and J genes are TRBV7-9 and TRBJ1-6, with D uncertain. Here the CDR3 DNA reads TGTGCCAGCAGCTTACACGGGAACAATTCACCCCTCCACTTT. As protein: CASSLHGNNSPLHF. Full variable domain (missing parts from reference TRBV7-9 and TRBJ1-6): DTGVSQNPRHKITKRGQNVTFRCDPISEHNRLYWYRQTLGQGPEFLTYFQNEAQLEKSRLLSDRFSAERPKGSFSTLEIQRTEQGDSAMYLCASSLHGNNSPLHFGNGTRLTVT.